This entry describes one TCR beta chain. The CDR3 has 14 residues. The V segment lost 5 bases and the J segment 5 bases; nucleotides outside the gene matches: 7. Germline-derived CDR1 and CDR2 are MNHEY and SMNVEV (reference sequence). This specimen comes from a study of tumor T cells in aggressive B-cell lymphoma. The table came from immunoSEQ multiplex PCR; TCRdb's copy has only in-frame clones and leaves some out. The sample shows some 1,900 clones, approximately 90% of them seen only once. This clonotype originated in an adult with diffuse large B cell lymphoma. This chain uses TRBV27 with TRBJ1-1, with 8 bases identical to TRBD1. Sample: tumor tissue. This chain's CDR3 is CASSIRQGKTEAFF. CDR3 coding DNA: TGTGCCAGCAGTATCCGACAGGGGAAGACTGAAGCTTTCTTT.